The 32 T cell receptor beta chains below were found in one sample sequenced in a study of blood T cell repertoires in COVID-19. The protocol was immunoSEQ multiplex PCR, while the TCRdb copy is restricted to in-frame clones and leaves out a portion. The top ten hold 3% to 3.5% of the sample, which has roughly 200,000 clones, more than 75% seen once. Sequencing was done on a sample of peripheral blood. Receptor source: a man between 60 and 70 years old with acute or convalescent COVID-19.

As to this clone: This sample includes further DNA sequences coding for the same CDR3. The chain combines TRBV27 with TRBJ1-2, with 9 nucleotides matching TRBD1. J lost 5 bases, V lost 2 bases, and 6 bases had no gene match. Germline V CDR1 and CDR2: MNHEY, SMNVEV (reference sequence). This CDR3 has 15 amino acids. CDR3 bases: TGTGCCAGCAGTTTAAGCGGGACAGGGTCGTATGGCTACACCTTC. The encoded protein is CASSLSGTGSYGYTF.

This rearrangement joins TRBV15 to TRBJ2-2; D gene uncertain. There are 14 residues in the CDR3. Trimming removed 4 bases at V and 2 bases at J, with 8 bases between. Germline-derived CDR1 and CDR2 are LNHNV and YYDKDF (reference sequence). CDR3 region: CATSNHFNTGELFF. CDR3 sequence (DNA): TGTGCCACCAGCAATCATTTTAACACCGGGGAGCTGTTTTTT.

This rearrangement joins TRBV6-2 or TRBV6-3 to TRBJ2-7, with 8 positions matching TRBD1. Germline values: CDR1 MNHEY, CDR2 SVGEGT. After removal of 6 bases from V and 1 base from J, the junction contained 14 bases not matched to a gene. The CDR3 loop spans 17 amino acids. CDR3 amino acids: CASSPTRQGKGSYEQYF. The CDR3 DNA reads as TGTGCCAGCAGCCCGACCCGACAGGGGAAAGGATCCTACGAGCAGTACTTC.

This chain links TRBV13 with TRBJ1-2; 8 positions match TRBD1. V was pared by 4 bases and J by 2 bases, with 9 bases of the junction left unmatched. The germline V gene encodes CDR1 PRHDT and CDR2 FYEKMQ (reference sequence). The CDR3 sequence is 16 residues long. This CDR3 is CASSSRDRRQNYGYTF. The CDR3 DNA follows: TGTGCCAGCAGCTCCCGGGACAGGAGACAAAACTATGGCTACACCTTC. The entire variable domain, with the rest obtained from reference TRBV13 and TRBJ1-2, is as follows: AAGVIQSPRHLIKEKRETATLKCYPIPRHDTVYWYQQGPGQDPQFLISFYEKMQSDKGSIPDRFSAQQFSDYHSELNMSSLELGDSALYFCASSSRDRRQNYGYTFGSGTRLTVV.

This clone has only one observation. The chain uses TRBV5-5 and TRBJ1-2; the match to TRBD1 covers 8 bases. The CDR3 is made up of 13 amino acids. With V trimmed by 3 bases and J by 10 bases, 8 bases remained unmatched. CDR1 and CDR2 from the germline V gene are SGHKS and YYEKEE (reference sequence). In DNA form, the CDR3 reads TGTGCCAGCAGCTGGGGCCTGGACAGGGCCTACACCTTC. It encodes CASSWGLDRAYTF. Combining the CDR3 with reference TRBV5-5 and TRBJ1-2 gives the whole variable domain DAGVTQSPTHLIKTRGQQVTLRCSPISGHKSVSWYQQVLGQGPQFIFQYYEKEERGRGNFPDRFSARQFPNYSSELNVNALLLGDSALYLCASSWGLDRAYTFGSGTRLTVV.

This clone was detected only once. The V gene is TRBV7-3, the J gene TRBJ1-2; D not resolved. The germline gives CDR1 SGHTA, CDR2 FQGTGA. Deletions cut 2 bases from V and 3 bases from J, with 7 bases between. This CDR3 comprises 13 residues. The CDR3 DNA sequence: TGTGCCAGCAGCTTAGGTCGGGACTATGGCTACACCTTC. Its translation is CASSLGRDYGYTF. Full variable domain (remainder filled in from reference TRBV7-3 and TRBJ1-2): GAGVSQTPSNKVTEKGKYVELRCDPISGHTALYWYRQSLGQGPEFLIYFQGTGAADDSGLPNDRFFAVRPEGSVSTLKIQRTERGDSAVYLCASSLGRDYGYTFGSGTRLTVV.

This chain connects TRBV5-1 to TRBJ1-2; TRBD1 is a possible D gene (6 bases). This CDR3 is 13 amino acids long. CDR1 is SGHRS and CDR2 is YFSETQ in the germline V gene. With 0 bases removed from V and 4 bases from J, the gap between germline ends came to 7 bases. The CDR3 is CASSLGTVYGYTF. The CDR3 nucleotides read TGCGCCAGCAGCTTGGGGACAGTCTATGGCTACACCTTC.

The V call is TRBV6-5, the J call TRBJ1-5, with D perhaps TRBD1 (6 bases). Germline V CDR1 and CDR2: MNHEY, SVGAGI. CDR3 length equals 12 residues. The germline V and J ends were trimmed by 6 bases and 6 bases, with 9 bases remaining between them. CDR3 loop: CASRTGGQPQHF. The DNA of the CDR3 is TGTGCCAGCAGGACAGGCGGTCAGCCCCAGCATTTT.

This chain links TRBV19 with TRBJ2-2; TRBD1 matches 7 bases. The CDR3 runs to 15 residues. The germline V gene has CDR1 LNHDA and CDR2 SQIVND (reference sequence). V was clipped by 5 bases and J by 6 bases; unmatched bases: 9. The CDR3 DNA is TGTGCCAGTAGTTTGACAGGGATACTCTCCGGGGAGCTGTTTTTT. Translated: CASSLTGILSGELFF.

This chain joins TRBV5-4 and TRBJ1-2; no reliable D call. This CDR3 contains 14 residues. CDR1 and CDR2 from the germline V gene are SGHNT and YYREEE (reference sequence). V gave up 4 bases and J gave up 5 bases, with 15 bases separating them. CDR3 sequence (DNA): TGTGCCAGCAGCGGGAGCGGACGGGTGTATGGCTACACCTTC. The encoded protein is CASSGSGRVYGYTF.

Note on this clone: The identical CDR3 is also encoded by other nucleotide sequences in the sample. This chain connects TRBV10-3 to TRBJ2-7; D might be TRBD2 (7 bases). From germline, CDR1 is ENHRY and CDR2 SYGVKD. V was shortened by 3 bases and J by 6 bases, with 12 bases between the two germline ends. This CDR3 region has 13 residues. DNA for the CDR3: TGTGCCATCAGTGAAGGGGGGGGTCGCGAGCAGTACTTC. Its protein product is CAISEGGGREQYF.

The CDR3 sequence: CSARGGFSYNEQFF. DNA for the CDR3: TGCAGCGCCCGGGGGGGTTTCTCCTACAATGAGCAGTTCTTC. This rearrangement joins TRBV29-1 to TRBJ2-1; 8 bases are shared with TRBD2. Trimming at V came to 7 bases and at J to 0 bases, leaving 5 bases not matched to a gene. Germline CDR1 SQVTM, CDR2 ANQGSEA. This CDR3 has 14 residues.

The CDR3 region is CASSLRGGGSNYGYTF. CDR3 DNA: TGTGCCAGCAGTTTACGGGGTGGGGGGAGTAACTATGGCTACACCTTC. This chain uses TRBV28 with TRBJ1-2; the D gene is possibly TRBD1 (5 bases). Germline lookup yields CDR1 MDHEN and CDR2 SYDVKM. The CDR3 is made up of 16 amino acids. V was shortened by 2 bases and J by 1 base, with 14 bases between the two germline ends.

This clone was counted a few times. The V gene is TRBV6-1, the J gene TRBJ2-7, with 9 bases that match TRBD1. V was pared by 7 bases and J by 5 bases, with 9 bases of the junction left unmatched. Germline loops: CDR1 MNHNS, CDR2 SASEGT. The CDR3 consists of 14 residues. The CDR3 DNA reads as TGTGCCAGCACTAGGACAGGGGCGGAGGACGAGCAGTACTTC. Translated: CASTRTGAEDEQYF.

The chain links TRBV19 to TRBJ1-3, with TRBD1 identical over 7 bases. Germline CDR1 LNHDA, CDR2 SQIVND (reference sequence). The CDR3 length is 14 residues. Trimming removed 7 bases from V and 1 base from J; junction bases left unmatched: 4. The CDR3 reads CASTSGGSGNTIYF. CDR3 sequence (DNA): TGTGCCAGTACTTCAGGGGGGTCTGGAAACACCATATATTTT.

This chain links TRBV6-6 with TRBJ1-1; a weak D match, TRBD1 (5 bases). The ends were cut back, 5 bases at V and 1 base at J, with 11 bases in the middle. CDR3 length: 14 residues. Germline V gene sequence: CDR1 MNHNY, CDR2 SVGAGI (reference sequence). The CDR3, as DNA: TGTGCCAGCAGTCCGCACAGGTCGAACACTGAAGCTTTCTTT. Protein product: CASSPHRSNTEAFF.

This chain uses TRBV6-5 with TRBJ1-6; D is uncertain. The CDR3 is 15 residues long. The germline gives CDR1 MNHEY, CDR2 SVGAGI. V gave up 0 bases and J gave up 8 bases, with 11 bases separating them. CDR3: CASSYSRSRDSPLHF. The CDR3 coding sequence is TGTGCCAGCAGTTACTCAAGGTCTCGGGATTCACCCCTCCACTTT.

The J gene is TRBJ2-1, the V gene TRBV7-9; D gene unclear. The CDR3 runs to 15 residues. In germline, CDR1 is SEHNR, CDR2 FQNEAQ (reference sequence). V was cut by 1 base and J by 7 bases, with 14 bases left in between. CDR3 residues: CASSLVAVQFNEQFF. CDR3 DNA: TGTGCCAGCAGCTTAGTGGCTGTGCAGTTTAATGAGCAGTTCTTC.

The V and J genes are TRBV7-9 and TRBJ2-1, with D perhaps matching TRBD2 (5 bases). Germline CDR1 SEHNR, CDR2 FQNEAQ (reference sequence). The CDR3 has 13 residues. V dropped 5 bases and J dropped 4 bases, with 9 bases sitting between them. The DNA of the CDR3 is TGTGCCAGCAGCCGGAGGAGGTACAATGAGCAGTTCTTC. Amino acids: CASSRRRYNEQFF.

The chain uses TRBV20-1 and TRBJ2-3; D gene unclear. Trimming took off 4 bases at V and 1 base at J, with 18 bases between the two ends. Per germline, CDR1 DFQATT and CDR2 SNEGSKA (reference sequence). The CDR3 covers 16 residues. CDR3 nucleotide sequence: TGCAGTGCTACTGAGTCTATGGTGCACCGCACAGATACGCAGTATTTT. This gives the protein CSATESMVHRTDTQYF.

The gene calls are TRBV6-5 and TRBJ2-3, with D perhaps matching TRBD1 (6 bases). CDR3 size: 16 residues. Germline V gives CDR1 MNHEY, CDR2 SVGAGI. V was cut by 2 bases and J by 3 bases, with 15 bases left in between. In DNA form, the CDR3 reads TGTGCCAGCAGTTACCGGGCTGTAGGGGGTACAGATACGCAGTATTTT. Translating it yields CASSYRAVGGTDTQYF.

This chain links TRBV18 with TRBJ2-1; TRBD1 agrees at 8 bases. V dropped 1 base and J dropped 2; count of bases not matched to a gene: 1. Germline values: CDR1 KGHSH, CDR2 LQKENI. The CDR3 runs to 15 residues. As DNA, the CDR3 is TGTGCCAGCTCACCACTGGGACAGGCCTACAATGAGCAGTTCTTC. Protein sequence: CASSPLGQAYNEQFF. The complete variable domain, with remaining parts taken from reference TRBV18 and TRBJ2-1, reads NAGVMQNPRHLVRRRGQEARLRCSPMKGHSHVYWYRQLPEEGLKFMVYLQKENIIDESGMPKERFSAEFPKEGPSILRIQQVVRGDSAAYFCASSPLGQAYNEQFFGPGTRLTVL.

CDR3: CATSRQGRGIHGYTF. CDR3 sequence (DNA): TGTGCCACCAGCAGACAGGGCAGGGGTATTCATGGCTACACCTTC. J is TRBJ1-2 and V is TRBV15; possible D gene TRBD1, 6 bases. Germline V gene data show CDR1 as LNHNV and CDR2 as YYDKDF (reference sequence). This CDR3 has 15 amino acids. The V gene lost 2 bases and the J gene lost 6 bases, with 16 bases spanning the gap.

In DNA form, the CDR3 reads TGTGCCAGTCGTGATCTTGGGAGGCGAGAGACCCAGTACTTC. Its protein is CASRDLGRRETQYF. The chain uses TRBV19 and TRBJ2-5; D perhaps matches TRBD2 (6 bases). The germline V gene has CDR1 LNHDA and CDR2 SQIVND (reference sequence). Deletions cut 8 bases from V and 4 bases from J, with 17 bases between. CDR3 length: 14 amino acids. The full variable domain, in which reference TRBV19 and TRBJ2-5 provide the parts outside the CDR3, is DGGITQSPKYLFRKEGQNVTLSCEQNLNHDAMYWYRQDPGQGLRLIYYSQIVNDFQKGDIAEGYSVSREKKESFPLTVTSAQKNPTAFYLCASRDLGRRETQYFGPGTRLLVL.

The chain combines TRBV19 with TRBJ2-2; D is unclear. CDR1 LNHDA and CDR2 SQIVND come from the germline V gene (reference sequence). This CDR3 has 13 amino acids. V was trimmed by 7 bases and J by 4 bases, leaving 10 bases between them. In nucleotides, the CDR3 is TGTGCCAGTATGCAGGCGCCCACCGGGGAGCTGTTTTTT. Protein product: CASMQAPTGELFF.

This chain joins TRBV24-1 and TRBJ1-2; the D gene is possibly TRBD1 (5 bases). V lost 0 bases and J lost 8, with 12 bases in between. CDR1 and CDR2 (germline): KGHDR, SFDVKD. The CDR3 sequence is 14 residues long. The CDR3 here is CATSDLAQADGYTF. The CDR3 region has the DNA TGTGCCACCAGTGATTTGGCACAGGCCGACGGCTACACCTTC.

The chain employs TRBV2 and TRBJ2-3, with D perhaps matching TRBD2 (6 bases). The germline gives CDR1 SNHLY, CDR2 FYNNEI. The CDR3 has 13 residues. Trimming removed 4 bases from V and 7 bases from J, with 12 bases in between. CDR3 protein: CASSGEARNTQYF. The CDR3 DNA sequence: TGTGCCAGCAGTGGGGAGGCAAGGAATACGCAGTATTTT.

This sequence joins TRBV7-3 and TRBJ2-3; weak D call: TRBD2 (5 bases). The CDR3 length is 16 residues. CDR1 is SGHTA, CDR2 FQGTGA, per germline. V lost 2 bases, J lost 6 bases, and 18 bases lay in between. The DNA of the CDR3 is TGTGCCAGCAGCTTAGAGGCTAGCCCGCCACTCGATACGCAGTATTTT. Its protein product is CASSLEASPPLDTQYF.

The J gene is TRBJ1-2, the V gene TRBV12-3 or TRBV12-4, with 7 bases fitting TRBD1. J gave up 7 bases and V 5 bases, and 7 bases lay outside the gene matches. The CDR3 has 13 residues. This CDR3 is CASSLRQGSGYTF. For the CDR3, the DNA is TGTGCCAGCAGTCTCCGACAGGGTAGTGGCTACACCTTC.

The chain combines TRBV2 with TRBJ2-5, with 12 bases that match TRBD2. V shed 7 bases and J 5 bases; nucleotides not matched to a gene: 11. This CDR3 has 16 amino acids. CDR1 SNHLY and CDR2 FYNNEI come from the germline V gene. CDR3 sequence reads: CASTRTSGNIGETQYF. CDR3 nucleotides: TGTGCCAGCACCAGGACTAGCGGGAACATAGGGGAGACCCAGTACTTC.

The rearrangement uses TRBV5-5 and TRBJ2-5; 11 bases are shared with TRBD2. CDR1 is SGHKS and CDR2 is YYEKEE in the germline V gene (reference sequence). CDR3 length: 14 amino acids. The V segment lost 2 bases and the J segment 5 bases; nucleotides outside the gene matches: 2. The CDR3 nucleotides read TGTGCCAGCAGCTTCGTAGCGGGGGGGGAGACCCAGTACTTC. Translated, it gives CASSFVAGGETQYF.

In its sample, this clone was seen once. The chain has TRBV11-2 and TRBJ2-1; D is perhaps TRBD1 (5 bases). Germline CDR1 and CDR2: SGHAT and FQNNGV. This CDR3 region has 15 residues. The V end was cut by 4 bases, the J end by 6 bases, with 16 bases between. The CDR3 DNA is TGTGCCAGCAGCTCACAGGTAGCACTCCTCAATGAGCAGTTCTTC. Protein sequence: CASSSQVALLNEQFF.